This paragraph reports one T cell receptor (beta chain). The sample belongs to a study of monozygotic twins with inflammatory bowel disease. The germline CDR1 and CDR2 sequences are SQVTM and ANQGSEA. The CDR3 totals 13 residues. From its re-call of the 5' RACE reads, TCRdb lists each CDR3 protein once, without DNA. The sample is made up of 310,000 or so distinct CDR3 sequences, and the top ten hold 2% to 2.5% of it. This chain joins TRBV29-1 and TRBJ1-1. The sequence derives from a human donor with ulcerative colitis or Crohn's disease, or a healthy co-twin of an affected twin (not recorded which). Specimen: blood. The CDR3 sequence is CSVARQGNTEAFF.